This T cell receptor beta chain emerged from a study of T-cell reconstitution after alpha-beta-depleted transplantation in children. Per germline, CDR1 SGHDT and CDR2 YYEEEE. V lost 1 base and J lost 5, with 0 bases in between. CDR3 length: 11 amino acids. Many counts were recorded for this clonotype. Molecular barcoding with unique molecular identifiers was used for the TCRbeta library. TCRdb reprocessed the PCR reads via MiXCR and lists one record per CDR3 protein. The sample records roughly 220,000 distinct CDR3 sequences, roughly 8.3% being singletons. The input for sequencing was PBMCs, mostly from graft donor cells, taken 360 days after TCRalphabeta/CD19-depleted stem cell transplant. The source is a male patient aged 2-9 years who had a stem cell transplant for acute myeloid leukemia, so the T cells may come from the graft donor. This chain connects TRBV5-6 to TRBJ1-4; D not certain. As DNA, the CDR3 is TGTGCCAGCAGCTTGAATGAAAAACTGTTTTTT. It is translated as CASSLNEKLFF.